This TCR beta chain was sequenced during a study of beta chain features in type 1 diabetes. Findings of the study overall: A greater similarity of naive, central memory and Treg TCRB repertoires was seen among patients than among healthy donors. Within each of all four CD4+ subsets, Type 1 diabetes patients had TCRB CDR3s that were moderately but significantly shorter.

In the case of this clone: The antigen is undetermined.

Trimming pared 2 bases from V and 7 bases from J, leaving 13 bases between. Germline loops: CDR1 SGHVS, CDR2 FNYEAQ. This CDR3 has 14 residues. Investigators reverse transcribed all isolated RNA, so they sequenced expressed TCRB transcripts. Profiled with immunoSEQ multiplex PCR; TCRdb holds only in-frame clones, not every one. The table includes roughly 150,000 clones, roughly 8% detected once. This chain uses TRBV7-6 with TRBJ2-3, with D tentatively TRBD2 (5 bases). The sequenced sample was central memory CD4+ T cells from blood. This receptor was obtained from a woman between 35 and 50 years old with type 1 diabetes. Here the CDR3 DNA reads TGTGCCAGCAGCTTACTTTCCGGGGAGAATACGCAGTATTTT. Its translation is CASSLLSGENTQYF.